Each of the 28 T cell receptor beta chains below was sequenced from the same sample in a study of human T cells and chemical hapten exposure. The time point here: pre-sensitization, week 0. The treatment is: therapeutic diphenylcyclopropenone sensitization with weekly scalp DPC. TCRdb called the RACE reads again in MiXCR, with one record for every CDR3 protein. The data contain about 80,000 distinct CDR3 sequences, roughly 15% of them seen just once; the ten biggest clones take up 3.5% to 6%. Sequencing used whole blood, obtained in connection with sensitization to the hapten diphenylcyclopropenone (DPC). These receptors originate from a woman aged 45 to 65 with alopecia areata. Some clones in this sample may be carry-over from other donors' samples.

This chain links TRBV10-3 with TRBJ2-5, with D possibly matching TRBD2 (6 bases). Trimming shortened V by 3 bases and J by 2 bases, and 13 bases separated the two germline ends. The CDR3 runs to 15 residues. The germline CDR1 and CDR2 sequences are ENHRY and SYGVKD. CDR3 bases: TGTGCCATCAGTGATGCCGGGACTGGGCAAGAGACCCAGTACTTC. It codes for CAISDAGTGQETQYF.

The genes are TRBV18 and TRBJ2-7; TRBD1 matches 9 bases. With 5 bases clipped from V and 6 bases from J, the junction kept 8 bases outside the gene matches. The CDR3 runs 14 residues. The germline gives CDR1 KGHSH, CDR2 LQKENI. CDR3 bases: TGTGCCAGCTCATCAGGGACAGGGCGGAGCGAGCAGTACTTC. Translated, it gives CASSSGTGRSEQYF.

CDR3 residues: CASSQDLGPSQETQYF. CDR3 in DNA: TGTGCCAGCAGCCAAGATCTAGGACCCAGCCAAGAGACCCAGTACTTC. The V gene is TRBV3-1, the J gene TRBJ2-5; D is uncertain. Germline assignment: CDR1 LGHDT and CDR2 YNNKEL (reference sequence). The CDR3 is 16 amino acids. Trimming cost V 0 bases and J 1 base, with 12 bases left between them.

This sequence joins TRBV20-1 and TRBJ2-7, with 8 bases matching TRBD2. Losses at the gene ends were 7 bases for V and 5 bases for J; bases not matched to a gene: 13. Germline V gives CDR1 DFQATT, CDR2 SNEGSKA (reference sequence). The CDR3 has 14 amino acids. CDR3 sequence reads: CSVKPGLVRHEQYF. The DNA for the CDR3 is TGCAGTGTCAAACCGGGACTAGTTCGGCACGAGCAGTACTTC.

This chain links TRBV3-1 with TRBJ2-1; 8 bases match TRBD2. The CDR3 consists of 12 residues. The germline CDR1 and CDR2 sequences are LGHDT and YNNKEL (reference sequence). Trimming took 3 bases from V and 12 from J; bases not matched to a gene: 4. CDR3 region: CASSQMSGRQFF. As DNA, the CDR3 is TGTGCCAGCAGCCAGATGAGCGGGAGGCAGTTCTTC.

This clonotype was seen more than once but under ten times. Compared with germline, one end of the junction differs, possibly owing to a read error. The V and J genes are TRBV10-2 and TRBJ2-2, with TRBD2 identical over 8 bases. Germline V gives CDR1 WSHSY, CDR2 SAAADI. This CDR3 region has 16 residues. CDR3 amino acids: CASMGSLLAVTGELFF. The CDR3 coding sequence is TGCGCCAGCATGGGAAGCTTACTAGCGGTCACCGGAGAGCTGTTTTTT.

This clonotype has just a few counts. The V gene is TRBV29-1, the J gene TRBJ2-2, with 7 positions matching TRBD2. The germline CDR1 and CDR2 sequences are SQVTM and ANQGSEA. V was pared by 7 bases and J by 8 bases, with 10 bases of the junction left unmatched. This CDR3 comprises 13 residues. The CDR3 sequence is CSAVLASAGELFF. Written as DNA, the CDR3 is TGCAGCGCTGTACTAGCGTCCGCGGGGGAGCTGTTTTTT.

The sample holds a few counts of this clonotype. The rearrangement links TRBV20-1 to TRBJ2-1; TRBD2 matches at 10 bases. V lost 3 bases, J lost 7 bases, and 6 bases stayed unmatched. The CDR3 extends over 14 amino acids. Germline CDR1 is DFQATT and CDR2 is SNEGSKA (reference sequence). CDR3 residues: CSASSLLAGNEQFF. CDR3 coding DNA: TGCAGTGCTAGCTCTCTACTAGCGGGAAATGAGCAGTTCTTC.

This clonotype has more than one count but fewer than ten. CDR3 residues: CSARASGPYGYTF. For the CDR3, the DNA is TGCAGTGCTAGAGCCTCGGGACCTTATGGCTACACCTTC. The gene calls are TRBV20-1 and TRBJ1-2; the D gene is possibly TRBD1 (5 bases). The CDR3 sequence is 13 residues long. V shed 1 base and J shed 5 bases, with 11 bases lying between them. The germline CDR1 and CDR2 sequences are DFQATT and SNEGSKA (reference sequence).

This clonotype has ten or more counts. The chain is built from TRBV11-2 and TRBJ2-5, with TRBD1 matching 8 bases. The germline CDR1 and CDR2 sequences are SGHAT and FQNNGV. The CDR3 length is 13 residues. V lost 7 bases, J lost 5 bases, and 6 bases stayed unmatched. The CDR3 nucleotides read TGTGCCAGCACCCGGACAGGGCGGGAGACCCAGTACTTC. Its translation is CASTRTGRETQYF.

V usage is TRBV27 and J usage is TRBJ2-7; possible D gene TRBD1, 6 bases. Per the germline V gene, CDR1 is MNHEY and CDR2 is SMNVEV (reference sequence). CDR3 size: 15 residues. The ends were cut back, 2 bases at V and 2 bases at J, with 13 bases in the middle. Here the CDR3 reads CASSLAGTRTYEQYF. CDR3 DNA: TGTGCCAGCAGTTTAGCCGGGACACGGACCTACGAGCAGTACTTC.

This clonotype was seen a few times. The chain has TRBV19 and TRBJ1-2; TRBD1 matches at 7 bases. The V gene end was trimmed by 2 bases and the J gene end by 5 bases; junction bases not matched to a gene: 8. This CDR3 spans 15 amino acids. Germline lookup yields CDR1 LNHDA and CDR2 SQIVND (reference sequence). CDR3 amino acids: CASSIRETGSYGYTF. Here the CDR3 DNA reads TGTGCCAGTAGTATAAGAGAGACAGGGAGTTATGGCTACACCTTC.

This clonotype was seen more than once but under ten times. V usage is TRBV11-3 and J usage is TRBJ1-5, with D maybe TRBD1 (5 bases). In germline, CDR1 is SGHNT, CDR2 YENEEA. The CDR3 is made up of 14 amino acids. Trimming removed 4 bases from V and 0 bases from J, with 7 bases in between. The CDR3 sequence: CASSSQGSNQPQHF. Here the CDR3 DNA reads TGTGCCAGCAGCTCCCAGGGTAGCAATCAGCCCCAGCATTTT.

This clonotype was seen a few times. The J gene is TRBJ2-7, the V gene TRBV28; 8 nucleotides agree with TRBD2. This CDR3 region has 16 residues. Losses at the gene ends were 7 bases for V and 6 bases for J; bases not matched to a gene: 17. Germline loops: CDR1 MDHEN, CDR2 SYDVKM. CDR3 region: CASISGTVTRGGEQYF. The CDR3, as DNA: TGTGCCAGCATATCGGGAACAGTCACTCGGGGGGGCGAGCAGTACTTC.

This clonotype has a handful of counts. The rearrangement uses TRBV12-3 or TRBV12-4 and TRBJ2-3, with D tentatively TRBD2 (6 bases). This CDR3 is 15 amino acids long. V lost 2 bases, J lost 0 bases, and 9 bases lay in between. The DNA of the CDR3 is TGTGCCAGCAGTTTAAGTCGGGGGAGCACAGATACGCAGTATTTT. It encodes CASSLSRGSTDTQYF.

The CDR3 nucleotides are TGCGCCAGCAGCTCGGAGGACGCCGAGCAGTACTTC. Protein: CASSSEDAEQYF. The chain is built from TRBV5-1 and TRBJ2-7, with a weak D call TRBD2 (5 bases). Germline V CDR1 and CDR2: SGHRS, YFSETQ. The CDR3 is 12 amino acids. Trimming shortened V by 3 bases and J by 6 bases, and 10 bases separated the two germline ends.

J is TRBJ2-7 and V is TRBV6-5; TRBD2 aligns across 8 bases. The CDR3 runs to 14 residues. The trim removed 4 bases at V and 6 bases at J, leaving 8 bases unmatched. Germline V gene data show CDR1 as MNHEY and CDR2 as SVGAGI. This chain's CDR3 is CASSLTGGPGEQYF. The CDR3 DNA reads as TGTGCCAGCAGTTTAACGGGAGGGCCTGGCGAGCAGTACTTC.

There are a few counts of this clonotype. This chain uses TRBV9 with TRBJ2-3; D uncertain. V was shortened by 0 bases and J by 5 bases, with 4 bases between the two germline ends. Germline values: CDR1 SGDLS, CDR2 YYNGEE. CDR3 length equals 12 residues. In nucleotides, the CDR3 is TGTGCCAGCAGCGTAGATGGAGATACGCAGTATTTT. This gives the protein CASSVDGDTQYF.

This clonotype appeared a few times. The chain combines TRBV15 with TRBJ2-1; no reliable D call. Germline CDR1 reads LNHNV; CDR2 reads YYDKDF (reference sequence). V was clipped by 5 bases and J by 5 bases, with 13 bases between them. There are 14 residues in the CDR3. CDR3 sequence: CATSGIQKNNEQFF. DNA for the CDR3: TGTGCCACCAGCGGAATTCAGAAGAACAATGAGCAGTTCTTC.

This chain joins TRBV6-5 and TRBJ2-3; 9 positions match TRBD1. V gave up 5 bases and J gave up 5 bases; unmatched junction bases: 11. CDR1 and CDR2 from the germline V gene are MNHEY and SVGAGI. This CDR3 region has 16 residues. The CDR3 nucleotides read TGTGCCAGCAGTCGGGCCCTACAGGGGGCTGTAGATACGCAGTATTTT. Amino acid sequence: CASSRALQGAVDTQYF.

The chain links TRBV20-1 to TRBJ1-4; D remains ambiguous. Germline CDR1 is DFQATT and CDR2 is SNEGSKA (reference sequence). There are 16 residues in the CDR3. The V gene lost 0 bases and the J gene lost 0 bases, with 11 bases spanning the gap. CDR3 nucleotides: TGCAGTGCTAGAGATGACGGGATCTCAACTAATGAAAAACTGTTTTTT. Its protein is CSARDDGISTNEKLFF.

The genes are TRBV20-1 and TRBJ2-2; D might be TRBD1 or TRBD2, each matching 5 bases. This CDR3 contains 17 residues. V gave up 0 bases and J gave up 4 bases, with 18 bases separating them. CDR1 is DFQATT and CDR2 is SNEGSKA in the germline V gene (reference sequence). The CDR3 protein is CSARDLTGGSTTGELFF. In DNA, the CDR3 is TGCAGTGCTAGAGATCTAACTGGGGGATCCACCACCGGGGAGCTGTTTTTT.

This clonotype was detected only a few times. The CDR3 loop is CASTDSGSSDTQYF. The CDR3 region has the DNA TGTGCCAGCACCGATAGCGGGAGTTCAGATACGCAGTATTTT. The rearrangement links TRBV25-1 to TRBJ2-3; 9 bases align to TRBD2. The CDR3 has 14 amino acids. Germline CDR1 reads MGHDK; CDR2 reads SYGVNS. The J segment lost 4 bases and the V segment lost 7 bases, leaving 6 bases of the junction unmatched.

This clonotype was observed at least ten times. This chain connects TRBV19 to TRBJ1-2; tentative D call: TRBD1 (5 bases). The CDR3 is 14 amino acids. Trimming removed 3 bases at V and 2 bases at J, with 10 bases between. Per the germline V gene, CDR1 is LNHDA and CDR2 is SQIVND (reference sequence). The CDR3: CASSMQGKNYGYTF. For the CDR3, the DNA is TGTGCCAGTAGTATGCAGGGAAAGAACTATGGCTACACCTTC.

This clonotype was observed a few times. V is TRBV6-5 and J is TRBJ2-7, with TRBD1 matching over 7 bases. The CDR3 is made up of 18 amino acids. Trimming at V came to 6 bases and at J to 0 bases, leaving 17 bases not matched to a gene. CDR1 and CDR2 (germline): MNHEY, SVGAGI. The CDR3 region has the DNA TGTGCCAGCAGCGACCCCGGCGGTTCGACAGGGACCTCCTACGAGCAGTACTTC. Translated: CASSDPGGSTGTSYEQYF.

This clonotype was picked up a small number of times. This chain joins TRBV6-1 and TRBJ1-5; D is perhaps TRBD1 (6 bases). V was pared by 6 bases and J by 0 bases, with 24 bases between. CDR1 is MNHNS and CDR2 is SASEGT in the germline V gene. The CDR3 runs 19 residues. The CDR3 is CASSGSSKQTGYSNQPQHF. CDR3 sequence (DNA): TGTGCCAGCAGCGGCAGCTCGAAGCAGACAGGATATAGCAATCAGCCCCAGCATTTT.

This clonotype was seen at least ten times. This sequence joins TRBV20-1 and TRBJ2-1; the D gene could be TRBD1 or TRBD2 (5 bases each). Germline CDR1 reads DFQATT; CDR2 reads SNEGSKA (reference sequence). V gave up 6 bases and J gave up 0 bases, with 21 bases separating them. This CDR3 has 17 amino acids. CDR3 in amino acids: CSAGSGTLWSSYNEQFF. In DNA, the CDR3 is TGCAGTGCCGGATCTGGGACCCTCTGGAGCTCCTACAATGAGCAGTTCTTC.

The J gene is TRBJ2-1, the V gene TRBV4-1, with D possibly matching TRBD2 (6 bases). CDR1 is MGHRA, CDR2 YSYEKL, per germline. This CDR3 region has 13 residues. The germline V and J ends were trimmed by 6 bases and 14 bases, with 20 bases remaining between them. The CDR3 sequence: CASRQTGVPGKFF. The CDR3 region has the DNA TGCGCCAGCAGACAAACGGGAGTTCCGGGGAAGTTCTTC.